This T cell receptor (beta chain) was profiled in a study of shared clonotypes between healthy human individuals (dated by TCRdb to about 2020). Regarding the complete study: A couple of women and three men aged 18 to 49 years were included in the cohort. Per donor, three plates each were used for CD4 naive and CD4 memory, two for CD8 naive, and one for CD8 memory. To estimate repertoire size and how much clonotype sharing occurs between individuals, the study deeply sequenced the blood TCR repertoires of roughly 5 healthy adults. To increase sequencing depth and limit assay-specific biases, TCR repertoire library preparation and sequencing were carried out by different laboratories using diverse techniques. Per donor, leukapheresis produced somewhere between about 0.85 and 9.5 billion PBMCs. Beyond this particular receptor, the publication reports: Compared with non-shared clonotypes, the clonotypes found in all four sorted-subset donors had higher generation probabilities. Across four donors, around 5% of naive CD4, approximately 4% of naive CD8, 2.3% of memory CD4, and 0.4% to 0.45% of memory CD8 clonotypes were shared. Sampling was limited to blood, and TCR repertoires in tissue likely differ from TCR repertoires in blood. Rarefaction of sorted-subset datasets indicated incomplete sequencing despite the large sequencing depth. Because the study included a small number of donors, the genetic and exposure-history diversity represented was limited. Pairwise subsampling indicated that sequencing depth was expected to affect the degree of clonotype sharing among donors. Estimated clonotype richness was generally larger for naive than for memory subsets.

Measured from the cysteine to the phenylalanine, the CDR3 is 16 residues long. Just CDR3 DNA is preserved here, 48 bases in frame from base 1. CDR1 SSHAT and CDR2 FNYEAQ were looked up in the germline V gene (reference sequence). Using the deep immunoSEQ assay, multiplex PCR amplified TCR CDR3 regions from genomic DNA. For each cell subset, the extracted genomic DNA was distributed evenly across all wells of several immunoSEQ 96-well plates, and each plate served as one replicate. For sorted subsets, roughly 200 ng of genomic DNA, equivalent to 25,000 to 30,000 T cell genomes, went into each replicate PCR. Purified libraries were quantified with a Qubit 3.0 fluorometer, sized on a Bioanalyzer 2100, and re-quantified with the KAPA Library Quantification kit. Every immunoSEQ 96-well plate was sequenced on a separate single-read 150-cycle Illumina NextSeq 550 flow cell. In the authors' own workflow: Because the immunoSEQ output held only junctional sequences and lacked quality scores, the filtering could not match the filtering applied to full-length reads. To assign V/J genes and CDR3, sequences were annotated using PyIR, a Python wrapper for IgBLAST v1.9, with IMGT germline references. Reads were removed for weak V/J assignments (E-value above 1e-6), missing CDR3, stop codons, out-of-frame junctions, or ambiguous translated residues. V3J clonotypes were defined as sequences sharing an identical inferred V gene, J gene, and CDR3 amino acid sequence. Percentage overlap between repertoires was computed as shared unique clonotypes divided by the size of the smaller repertoire. RTK rarefaction, the Chao1 estimator, and Recon v2.1 estimates of unobserved clonotypes were used to assess repertoire richness. OLGA was used to compute generation probabilities for all TCRbeta clonotypes that the gDNA method yielded from a handful of donors. Here the immuneACCESS table is served through TCRdb, limited to in-frame sequences with V and J called. Missing clones are a known gap in these copies; in checked studies unresolved V genes cover under half, and the rest lacks a known reason. V and J calls and clone size follow that table, whereas D and trimming were derived from the DNA. The sample yields about 1 million clones; 65% to 80% were counted once. Approximately 1.5% of the sample belongs to the ten largest clones.

This clone has a single count. This clone's antigen is unknown. A junction boundary mismatches the germline segment, possibly from a read error. Healthy HIV-negative adults with no recently reported acute infections or vaccinations were included as donors. Every donor was a Caucasian adult residing in Nashville, Tennessee, USA. CD4+ T cells were enriched through magnetic negative selection, after which naive cells were positively selected on CD45RA and the remaining negative fraction served as the memory subset. Blood was obtained by leukapheresis, after which PBMCs were separated by Ficoll-Histopaque density gradient centrifugation and cryopreserved in liquid nitrogen vapor phase. Analytical flow cytometry was used to check the purity and quantity of every magnetically sorted T cell population. Genomic DNA was isolated from each sorted fraction and quantified by UV absorbance on a Nanodrop 2000c.

The V gene is TRBV7-7 and the J gene is TRBJ2-5; a tentative D call is TRBD1 (5 bases match). This sequence originates from a man younger than 30 in good health. Input material: memory CD4+ T cells sorted from blood. The cell subset or site label corresponds to: CD45RA-negative fraction. At the DNA level, the sequence is TGTGCTAGCAGCTTAGGGGTAGCAAGCTTCCAAGAGACCCAGTACTTC. It codes for CASSLGVASFQETQYF.